This T cell receptor (beta chain) was sequenced in a study of blood T cell repertoires in COVID-19. The wider study: In each case, the material was cDNA or gDNA derived from T cells, B-cell-depleted T cells, or PBMCs.

Measured with immunoSEQ multiplex PCR; TCRdb has only the in-frame clones, and not every one. The top ten hold 8.3% of the sample, which has about 480,000 clones, more than 85% seen once. V was clipped by 2 bases and J by 5 bases; unmatched bases: 12. The germline CDR1 and CDR2 sequences are LGHDT and YNNKEL (reference sequence). The CDR3 has 18 residues. Participant age was 18 to 89 years, and participants resided in about two dozen US areas. The TCR comes from a woman aged 55-70 years who had recovered from COVID-19. The chain combines TRBV3-1 (or the pseudogene TRBV3-2) with TRBJ2-5, with 12 bases fitting TRBD1. Material: PBMCs or T cells enriched from blood (not recorded which). The DNA for the CDR3 is TGTGCCAGCAGCCAATACGGGGACAGGGGGCGACGGGGGGAGACCCAGTACTTC. This encodes CASSQYGDRGRRGETQYF.